The rows below give T cell receptor beta chains drawn from one sample of a study of control samples from healthy donors and cancer patients. Sequencing used immunoSEQ multiplex PCR; TCRdb keeps in-frame clones, though not all of them. The sample contains some 120,000 clones, under 95% of which appear only once. The sequencing input was PBMCs. The receptors derive from a man between 45 and 60 years old with head and neck cancer. Each CDR3 is given with its conserved first and last residue. Fields, in order: CDR3 DNA, CDR3 protein, D gene, V gene, J gene, clone size. A D gene is named only where the DNA matches it firmly. The listing skips clone size in some rows; elsewhere it reads once, few, many or a size class.

DNA: TGTGCCACCAGCTCCCCGGACAGGGGGCATTACAATGAGCAGTTCTTC
CDR3: CATSSPDRGHYNEQFF
D: TRBD1
V: TRBV15
J: TRBJ2-1
size: NA

DNA: TGTGCCAGCAGCCTGAGGGGGGGCCTCTACGAGCAGTACTTC
CDR3: CASSLRGGLYEQYF
D: NA
V: TRBV5-8
J: TRBJ2-7
size: NA

DNA: TGTGCCAGCAGCGGGGGACTAGCGGGGGGTTTCTACGAGCAGTACTTC
CDR3: CASSGGLAGGFYEQYF
D: TRBD2
V: TRBV5-4
J: TRBJ2-7
size: NA

DNA: TGTGCCAGCAGCCGGGGGGCGAACACTGAAGCTTTCTTT
CDR3: CASSRGANTEAFF
D: NA
V: TRBV7-2
J: TRBJ1-1
size: NA

DNA: TGTGCCAGCAGCCCTACGGGCGGGGGGGCTAATTCGTACGAGCAGTACTTC
CDR3: CASSPTGGGANSYEQYF
D: TRBD2
V: TRBV3-1/TRBV3-2
J: TRBJ2-7
size: once

DNA: TGTGCCAGCAGCGTAGCGAGGAGCAAGGCGCCGAACGCCGGGGAGCTGTTTTTT
CDR3: CASSVARSKAPNAGELFF
D: NA
V: TRBV9
J: TRBJ2-2
size: once

DNA: TGTGCCAGCAGCTCAGGGGCCCTGGGCTCTGGAAACACCATATATTTT
CDR3: CASSSGALGSGNTIYF
D: NA
V: TRBV7-2
J: TRBJ1-3
size: once

DNA: TGTGCCACCAGTGACCGGGACAGGGGCACAGATACGCAGTATTTT
CDR3: CATSDRDRGTDTQYF
D: TRBD1
V: TRBV24-1
J: TRBJ2-3
size: NA

DNA: TGTGCCAGCAGCTGGACGGTGAGCTCCTACGAGCAGTACTTC
CDR3: CASSWTVSSYEQYF
D: NA
V: TRBV5-5
J: TRBJ2-7
size: NA

DNA: TGTGCCAGCAGTGGGAGGGGGCGCTACGAGCAGTACTTC
CDR3: CASSGRGRYEQYF
D: NA
V: TRBV6-6
J: TRBJ2-7
size: NA

DNA: TGTGCCTGCGGACAGGGGAATTGGGGCAATCAGCCCCAGCATTTT
CDR3: CACGQGNWGNQPQHF
D: TRBD1
V: TRBV30
J: TRBJ1-5
size: few

DNA: TGTGCCAGCAGCTTTCGGCCCGGGACAGGGGATGTTTATGAGCAGTTCTTC
CDR3: CASSFRPGTGDVYEQFF
D: TRBD1
V: TRBV5-5
J: TRBJ2-1
size: NA

DNA: TGTGCCAGCAGCCGACGACAGGGATTGAACACTGAAGCTTTCTTT
CDR3: CASSRRQGLNTEAFF
D: TRBD1
V: TRBV14
J: TRBJ1-1
size: NA

DNA: TGTGCCAGCAGCCGTACTTCCTACGAGCAGTACTTC
CDR3: CASSRTSYEQYF
D: NA
V: TRBV3-1/TRBV3-2
J: TRBJ2-7
size: NA

DNA: TGTGCCAGTGGATCGTCTGAGGAGCAGTTCTTC
CDR3: CASGSSEEQFF
D: NA
V: TRBV9
J: TRBJ2-1
size: NA

DNA: TGTGCCAGCAGTTCTGCTGACGCTGGACCCAAAAACATTCAGTACTTC
CDR3: CASSSADAGPKNIQYF
D: NA
V: TRBV7-9
J: TRBJ2-4
size: NA

DNA: TGCGCCAGCAGCTGGGACAACTGGTCCTACAATGAGCAGTTCTTC
CDR3: CASSWDNWSYNEQFF
D: NA
V: TRBV5-1
J: TRBJ2-1
size: NA

DNA: TGTGCCAGCAGTGTACTGCCCCACGAGCAGTACTTC
CDR3: CASSVLPHEQYF
D: NA
V: TRBV2
J: TRBJ2-7
size: NA

DNA: TGTGCCAGCAGCTTAGCGTTGTTGGGCTCCACTGAAGCTTTCTTT
CDR3: CASSLALLGSTEAFF
D: NA
V: TRBV7-8
J: TRBJ1-1
size: NA

DNA: TGTGCCAGCAGTTTTGGCCGGTACCAGAGCTCCTATAATTCACCCCTCCACTTT
CDR3: CASSFGRYQSSYNSPLHF
D: NA
V: TRBV27
J: TRBJ1-6
size: NA

DNA: TGTGCCAGCAGCCCAGGGGGAGGGCTGAACACTGAAGCTTTCTTT
CDR3: CASSPGGGLNTEAFF
D: TRBD1
V: TRBV7-2
J: TRBJ1-1
size: NA

DNA: TGTGCCAGCAGCTTGACACCTACAGGGGACACTGAAGCTTTCTTT
CDR3: CASSLTPTGDTEAFF
D: TRBD1
V: TRBV7-3
J: TRBJ1-1
size: NA

DNA: TGTGCCAGCAGCCCACTAGCGGGGTACACAGATACGCAGTATTTT
CDR3: CASSPLAGYTDTQYF
D: TRBD2
V: TRBV28
J: TRBJ2-3
size: once

DNA: TGTGCCAGCAGCTTGGGTCTGGTAGAACAAGAGACCCAGTACTTC
CDR3: CASSLGLVEQETQYF
D: NA
V: TRBV5-4
J: TRBJ2-5
size: NA

DNA: TGTGCCAGCGGAGTCGGTTCCTACGAGCAGTACTTC
CDR3: CASGVGSYEQYF
D: NA
V: TRBV6-5
J: TRBJ2-7
size: NA

DNA: TGTGCCAGCACCTCCCGGGGGGCTGGCAATCAGCCCCAGCATTTT
CDR3: CASTSRGAGNQPQHF
D: NA
V: TRBV2
J: TRBJ1-5
size: NA

DNA: TGTGCCAGCAGCTCCCAGGGGGCGATAGCCGAGCAGTACTTC
CDR3: CASSSQGAIAEQYF
D: TRBD1
V: TRBV7-2
J: TRBJ2-7
size: NA

DNA: TGTGCCAGCAGCTCCCTGACTAGCGGGGGAAGCACAGATACGCAGTATTTT
CDR3: CASSSLTSGGSTDTQYF
D: TRBD2
V: TRBV5-6
J: TRBJ2-3
size: NA

DNA: TGTGCCAGCAGCTTAGTCGCGGGGGAGCAGTACTTC
CDR3: CASSLVAGEQYF
D: NA
V: TRBV7-9
J: TRBJ2-7
size: NA

DNA: TGTGCCATCAGTGAGTCGTTTCGTTCGGCTAATGAGCAGTTCTTC
CDR3: CAISESFRSANEQFF
D: NA
V: TRBV10-3
J: TRBJ2-1
size: NA

DNA: TGTGCCATTTCCGTAGGGGCCACTGAAGCTTTCTTT
CDR3: CAISVGATEAFF
D: NA
V: TRBV6-6
J: TRBJ1-1
size: NA

DNA: TGTGCCAGCAGCCGGGACAGGGGAAGCACAGATACGCAGTATTTT
CDR3: CASSRDRGSTDTQYF
D: TRBD1
V: TRBV6-5
J: TRBJ2-3
size: NA

DNA: TGTGCCAGCAGCCCGGGGAGGGCTGAAAAACTGTTTTTT
CDR3: CASSPGRAEKLFF
D: NA
V: TRBV7-8
J: TRBJ1-4
size: NA

DNA: TGTGCCAGCAGCCAAGGATTGGCTTGCGCAGTAACGAACACCGGGGAGCTGTTTTTT
CDR3: CASSQGLACAVTNTGELFF
D: NA
V: TRBV3-1/TRBV3-2
J: TRBJ2-2
size: NA

DNA: TGTGCCACCAGGGGAAACTATGGCTACACCTTC
CDR3: CATRGNYGYTF
D: NA
V: TRBV24-1
J: TRBJ1-2
size: NA

DNA: TGTGCCAGCAGCCCGGACAGGGCGGCAGATACGCAGTATTTT
CDR3: CASSPDRAADTQYF
D: TRBD1
V: TRBV27
J: TRBJ2-3
size: NA

DNA: TGTGCCAGCAGCGCCGCTAGCACAGATACGCAGTATTTT
CDR3: CASSAASTDTQYF
D: NA
V: TRBV7-2
J: TRBJ2-3
size: NA

DNA: TGCGCCAGCAGCCAAGACAGGGGCATCGGTCAGCCCCAGCATTTT
CDR3: CASSQDRGIGQPQHF
D: NA
V: TRBV4-3
J: TRBJ1-5
size: NA

DNA: TGTGCCAGCAGCCAAGATAGCGGGGGAAAGGCCAAAAACATTCAGTACTTC
CDR3: CASSQDSGGKAKNIQYF
D: TRBD2
V: TRBV4-2
J: TRBJ2-4
size: NA

DNA: TGTGCCAGCAGCGGACAGGCTAACACCGGGGAGCTGTTTTTT
CDR3: CASSGQANTGELFF
D: TRBD1
V: TRBV27
J: TRBJ2-2
size: once

DNA: TGTGCCAGCAGCTTTAGCGGAGCTGAAGAGACCCAGTACTTC
CDR3: CASSFSGAEETQYF
D: NA
V: TRBV7-9
J: TRBJ2-5
size: NA

DNA: TGTGCCAGCAGCCCCGCTGCCGGGGGGGTTAGTACGCAGTATTTT
CDR3: CASSPAAGGVSTQYF
D: TRBD2
V: TRBV6-2/TRBV6-3
J: TRBJ2-3
size: NA

DNA: TGTGCCAGCAGCCTATACAGGGGTAACGAGCAGTACTTC
CDR3: CASSLYRGNEQYF
D: TRBD1
V: TRBV7-9
J: TRBJ2-7
size: NA

DNA: TGTGCCACCAGTGACCCGACTAGTTCCCCGGATACGCAGTATTTT
CDR3: CATSDPTSSPDTQYF
D: NA
V: TRBV24-1
J: TRBJ2-3
size: NA

DNA: TGCGCCAGCAGCTTGGCCGTCTGGGGGGCCGGGGAGCTGTTTTTT
CDR3: CASSLAVWGAGELFF
D: NA
V: TRBV5-1
J: TRBJ2-2
size: NA

DNA: TGTGCCAGCAGTGAAGCAGGGGTTTTGTCCTACGAGCAGTACTTC
CDR3: CASSEAGVLSYEQYF
D: NA
V: TRBV6-1
J: TRBJ2-7
size: once

DNA: TGTGCCAGCAGCGCCAACTTACAGGGGGCTGGGGCCAACGTCCTGACTTTC
CDR3: CASSANLQGAGANVLTF
D: TRBD1
V: TRBV9
J: TRBJ2-6
size: NA

DNA: TGTGCCAGCAGCTTAGGGGTCTTTCGTGTTGGCGGGGGCCTATCAGATACGCAGTATTTT
CDR3: CASSLGVFRVGGGLSDTQYF
D: NA
V: TRBV7-6
J: TRBJ2-3
size: NA

DNA: TGCGCCAGCAGCCTAGGACAGGGTTCCTACGAGCAGTACTTC
CDR3: CASSLGQGSYEQYF
D: TRBD1
V: TRBV4-3
J: TRBJ2-7
size: NA

DNA: TGTGCCAGTAGTACCGACGGGACAGGGTCCTACAATGAGCAGTTCTTC
CDR3: CASSTDGTGSYNEQFF
D: TRBD1
V: TRBV19
J: TRBJ2-1
size: NA

DNA: TGCAGCGTTGAGCATTACCAGGTGAACGGCTACACCTTC
CDR3: CSVEHYQVNGYTF
D: NA
V: TRBV29-1
J: TRBJ1-2
size: once

DNA: TGTGCCACCAGTGACGCGACAGGGTCGAACACCGGGGAGCTGTTTTTT
CDR3: CATSDATGSNTGELFF
D: TRBD1
V: TRBV24-1
J: TRBJ2-2
size: NA

DNA: TGTGCCAGCAGACAGGGGGCGATAGGTTACACTGAAGCTTTCTTT
CDR3: CASRQGAIGYTEAFF
D: TRBD1
V: TRBV6-5
J: TRBJ1-1
size: NA